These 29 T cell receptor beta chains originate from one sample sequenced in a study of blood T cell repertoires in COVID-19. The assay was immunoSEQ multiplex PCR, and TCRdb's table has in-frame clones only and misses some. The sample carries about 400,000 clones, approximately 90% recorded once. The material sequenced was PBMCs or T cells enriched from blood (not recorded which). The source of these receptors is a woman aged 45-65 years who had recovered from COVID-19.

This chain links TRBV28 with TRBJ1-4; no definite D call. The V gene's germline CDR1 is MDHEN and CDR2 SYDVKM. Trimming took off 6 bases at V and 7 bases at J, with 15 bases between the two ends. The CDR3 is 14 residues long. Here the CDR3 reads CASRAGGRSEKLFF. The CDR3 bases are TGTGCCAGCAGGGCCGGCGGAAGATCTGAAAAACTGTTTTTT.

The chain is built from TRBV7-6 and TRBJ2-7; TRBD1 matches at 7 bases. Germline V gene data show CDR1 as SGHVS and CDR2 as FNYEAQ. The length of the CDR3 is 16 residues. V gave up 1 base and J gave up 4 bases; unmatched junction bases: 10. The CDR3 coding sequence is TGTGCCAGCAGCTTAGGGAAGGGGGCCCCACCTTACGAGCAGTACTTC. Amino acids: CASSLGKGAPPYEQYF.

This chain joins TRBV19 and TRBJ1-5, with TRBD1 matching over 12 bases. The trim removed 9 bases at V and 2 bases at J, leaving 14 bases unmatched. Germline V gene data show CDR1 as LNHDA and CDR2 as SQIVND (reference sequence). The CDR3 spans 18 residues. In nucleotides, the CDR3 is TGTGCCAGCGAACATCCGGGACAGGGGGCGAGGGGCAATCAGCCCCAGCATTTT. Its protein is CASEHPGQGARGNQPQHF.

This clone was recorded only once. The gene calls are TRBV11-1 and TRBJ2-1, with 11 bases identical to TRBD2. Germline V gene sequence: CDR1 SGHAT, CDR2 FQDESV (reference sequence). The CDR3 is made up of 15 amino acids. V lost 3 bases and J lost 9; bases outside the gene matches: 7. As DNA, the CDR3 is TGTGCCAGCAGCTTTGGGCTAGCGGGGGGTGGTGAGCAGTTCTTC. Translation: CASSFGLAGGGEQFF. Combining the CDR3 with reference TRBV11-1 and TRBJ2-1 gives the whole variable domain EAEVAQSPRYKITEKSQAVAFWCDPISGHATLYWYRQILGQGPELLVQFQDESVVDDSQLPKDRFSAERLKGVDSTLKIQPAELGDSAMYLCASSFGLAGGGEQFFGPGTRLTVL.

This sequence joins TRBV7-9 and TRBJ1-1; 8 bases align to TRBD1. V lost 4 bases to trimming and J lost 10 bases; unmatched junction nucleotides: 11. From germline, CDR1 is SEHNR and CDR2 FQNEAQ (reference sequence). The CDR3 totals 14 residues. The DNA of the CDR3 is TGTGCCAGCAGCTCCGGGATGGACAGGGAGAGAGCTTTCTTT. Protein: CASSSGMDRERAFF.

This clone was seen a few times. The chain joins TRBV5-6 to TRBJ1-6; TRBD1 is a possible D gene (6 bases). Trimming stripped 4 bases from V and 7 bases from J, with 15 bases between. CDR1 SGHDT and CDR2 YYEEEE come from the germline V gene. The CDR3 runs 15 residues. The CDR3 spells CASSPWTAINSPLHF. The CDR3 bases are TGTGCCAGCAGCCCCTGGACAGCCATCAATTCACCCCTCCACTTT.

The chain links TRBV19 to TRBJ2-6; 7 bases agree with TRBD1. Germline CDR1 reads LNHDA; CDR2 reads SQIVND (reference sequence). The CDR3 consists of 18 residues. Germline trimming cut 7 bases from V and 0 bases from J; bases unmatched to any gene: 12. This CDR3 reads CASKSSGTESSGANVLTF. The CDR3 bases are TGTGCCAGTAAAAGCTCCGGGACAGAGAGCTCTGGGGCCAACGTCCTGACTTTC.

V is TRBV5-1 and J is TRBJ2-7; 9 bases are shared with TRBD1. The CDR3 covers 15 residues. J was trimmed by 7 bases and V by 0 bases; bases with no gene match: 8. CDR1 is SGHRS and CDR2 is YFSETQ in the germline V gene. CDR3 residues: CASSLAGDRALEQYF. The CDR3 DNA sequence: TGCGCCAGCAGCTTGGCCGGGGACAGGGCGTTGGAGCAGTACTTC.

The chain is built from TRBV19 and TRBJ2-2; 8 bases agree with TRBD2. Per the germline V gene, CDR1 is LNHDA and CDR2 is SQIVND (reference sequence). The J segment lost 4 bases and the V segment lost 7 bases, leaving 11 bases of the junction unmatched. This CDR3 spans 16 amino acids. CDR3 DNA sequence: TGTGCCAGTACCGACCCGGGACTAGTAGGCACCGGGGAGCTGTTTTTT. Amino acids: CASTDPGLVGTGELFF.

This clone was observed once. CDR3 coding DNA: TGTGCCAGCAGTGAGATGGGCGGGAATCAGCCCCAGCATTTT. This sequence encodes CASSEMGGNQPQHF. This sequence joins TRBV2 and TRBJ1-5, with unresolved D. This CDR3 spans 14 amino acids. Germline V gene lookup returns CDR1 SNHLY and CDR2 FYNNEI. Trimming stripped 3 bases from V and 4 bases from J, with 10 bases between.

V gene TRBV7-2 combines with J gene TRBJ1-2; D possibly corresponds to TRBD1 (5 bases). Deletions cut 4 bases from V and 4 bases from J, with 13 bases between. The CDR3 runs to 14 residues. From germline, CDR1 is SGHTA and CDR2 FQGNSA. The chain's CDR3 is CASSYGDSLYGYTF. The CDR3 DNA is TGTGCCAGCAGCTATGGGGACTCTCTCTATGGCTACACCTTC.

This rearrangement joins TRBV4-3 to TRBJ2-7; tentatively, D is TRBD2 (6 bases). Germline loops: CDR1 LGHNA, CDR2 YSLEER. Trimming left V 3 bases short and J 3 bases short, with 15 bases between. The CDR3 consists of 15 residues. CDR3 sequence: CASSQVSGSGYEQYF. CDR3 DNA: TGCGCCAGCAGCCAGGTTAGCGGATCGGGCTACGAGCAGTACTTC.

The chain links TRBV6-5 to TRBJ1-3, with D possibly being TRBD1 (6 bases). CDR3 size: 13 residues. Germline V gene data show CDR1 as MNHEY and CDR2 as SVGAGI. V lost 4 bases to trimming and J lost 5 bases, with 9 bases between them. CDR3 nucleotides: TGTGCCAGCAGTTCCGACAGGAGAAACACCATATATTTT. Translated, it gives CASSSDRRNTIYF.

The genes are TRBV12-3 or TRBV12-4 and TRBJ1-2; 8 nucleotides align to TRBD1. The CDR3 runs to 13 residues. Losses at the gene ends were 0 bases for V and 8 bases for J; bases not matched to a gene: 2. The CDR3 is CASSLASGGGYTF. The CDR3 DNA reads TGTGCCAGCAGTTTAGCCTCAGGGGGCGGCTACACCTTC.

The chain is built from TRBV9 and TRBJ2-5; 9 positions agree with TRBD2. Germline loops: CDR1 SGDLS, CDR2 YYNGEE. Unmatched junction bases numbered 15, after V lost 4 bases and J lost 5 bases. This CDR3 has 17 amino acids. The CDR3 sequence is CASSLSGGAGGMETQYF. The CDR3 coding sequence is TGTGCCAGCAGCCTATCAGGGGGAGCGGGGGGCATGGAGACCCAGTACTTC.

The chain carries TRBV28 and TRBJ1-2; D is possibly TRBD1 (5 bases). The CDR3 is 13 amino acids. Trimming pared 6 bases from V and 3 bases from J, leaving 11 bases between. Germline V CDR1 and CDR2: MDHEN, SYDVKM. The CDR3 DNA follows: TGTGCCAGCAGATTGGGGGGGGACTATGGCTACACCTTC. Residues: CASRLGGDYGYTF.

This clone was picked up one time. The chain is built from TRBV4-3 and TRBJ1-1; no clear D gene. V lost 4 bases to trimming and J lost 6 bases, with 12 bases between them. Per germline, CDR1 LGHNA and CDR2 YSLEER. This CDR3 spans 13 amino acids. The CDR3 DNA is TGCGCCAGCAGCCTTTCCGGTCTCCCTGAAGCTTTCTTT. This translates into CASSLSGLPEAFF.

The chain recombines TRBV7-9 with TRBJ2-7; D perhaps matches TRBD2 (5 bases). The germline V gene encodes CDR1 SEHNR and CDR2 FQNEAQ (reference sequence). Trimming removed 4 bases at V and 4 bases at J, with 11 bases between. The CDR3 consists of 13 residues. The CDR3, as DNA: TGTGCCAGCAGCTCGGGATATAAGTACGAGCAGTACTTC. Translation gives CASSSGYKYEQYF.

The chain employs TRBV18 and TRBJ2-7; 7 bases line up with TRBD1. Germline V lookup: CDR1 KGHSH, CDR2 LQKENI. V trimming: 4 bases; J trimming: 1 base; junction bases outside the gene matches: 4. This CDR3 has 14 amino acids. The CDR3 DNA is TGTGCCAGCTCACACACGACAGGGTCCTACGAGCAGTACTTC. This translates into CASSHTTGSYEQYF.

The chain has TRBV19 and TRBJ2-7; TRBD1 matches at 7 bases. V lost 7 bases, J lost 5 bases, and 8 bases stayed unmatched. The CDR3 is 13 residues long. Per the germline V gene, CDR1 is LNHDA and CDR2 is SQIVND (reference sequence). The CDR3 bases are TGTGCCAGTACTTGGACCCAGGGGGACGAGCAGTACTTC. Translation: CASTWTQGDEQYF.

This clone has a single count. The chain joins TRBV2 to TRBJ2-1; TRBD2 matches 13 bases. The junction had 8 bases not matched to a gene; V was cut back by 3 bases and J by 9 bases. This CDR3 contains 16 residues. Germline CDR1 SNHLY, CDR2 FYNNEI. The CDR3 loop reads CASSDEGGLAGFEQFF. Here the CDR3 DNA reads TGTGCCAGCAGTGATGAGGGGGGACTAGCGGGGTTTGAGCAGTTCTTC.

CDR3 sequence: CASSQDLAENYGYTF. DNA of the CDR3: TGTGCCAGCAGCCAAGATCTGGCAGAAAACTATGGCTACACCTTC. V gene TRBV4-2 combines with J gene TRBJ1-2; unclear D gene. The germline V gene has CDR1 LGHNA and CDR2 YNFKEQ. V shed 0 bases and J shed 2 bases, with 10 bases lying between them. The CDR3 is 15 residues long.

The CDR3 DNA reads as TGTGCCAGTAGTATGGGGACAGGGGGCCGAGGGGGTCAGCCCCAGCATTTT. Translating it yields CASSMGTGGRGGQPQHF. The V and J genes are TRBV19 and TRBJ1-5, with TRBD1 matching 12 bases. The CDR3 has 17 amino acids. The germline gives CDR1 LNHDA, CDR2 SQIVND (reference sequence). V shed 3 bases and J 6 bases; nucleotides not matched to a gene: 9.

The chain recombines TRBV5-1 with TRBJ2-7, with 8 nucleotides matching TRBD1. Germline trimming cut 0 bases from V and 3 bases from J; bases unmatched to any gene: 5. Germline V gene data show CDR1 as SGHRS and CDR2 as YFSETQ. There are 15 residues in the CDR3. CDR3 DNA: TGCGCCAGCAGCTTGGCCGGGACAGGTTTCTACGAGCAGTACTTC. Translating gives CASSLAGTGFYEQYF.

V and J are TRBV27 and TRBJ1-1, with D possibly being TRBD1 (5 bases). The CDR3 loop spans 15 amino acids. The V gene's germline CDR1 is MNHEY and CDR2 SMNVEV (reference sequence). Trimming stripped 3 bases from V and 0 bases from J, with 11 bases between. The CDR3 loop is CASSFDRYMNTEAFF. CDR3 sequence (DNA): TGTGCCAGCAGTTTTGACAGATACATGAACACTGAAGCTTTCTTT.

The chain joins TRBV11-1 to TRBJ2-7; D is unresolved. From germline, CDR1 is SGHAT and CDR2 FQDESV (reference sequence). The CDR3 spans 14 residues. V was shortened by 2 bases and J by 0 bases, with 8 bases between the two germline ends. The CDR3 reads CASSLQDSSYEQYF. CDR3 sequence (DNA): TGTGCCAGCAGCTTACAGGATAGCTCCTACGAGCAGTACTTC. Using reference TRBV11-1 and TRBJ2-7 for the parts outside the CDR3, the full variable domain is EAEVAQSPRYKITEKSQAVAFWCDPISGHATLYWYRQILGQGPELLVQFQDESVVDDSQLPKDRFSAERLKGVDSTLKIQPAELGDSAMYLCASSLQDSSYEQYFGPGTRLTVT.

The CDR3 spells CASSSFRGQGYNEQFF. The CDR3 DNA is TGTGCCAGCAGTTCCTTTAGGGGACAGGGGTACAATGAGCAGTTCTTC. The gene calls are TRBV28 and TRBJ2-1; TRBD1 matches at 10 bases. The CDR3 is 16 amino acids. V lost 4 bases to trimming and J lost 4 bases; unmatched junction nucleotides: 7. The germline gives CDR1 MDHEN, CDR2 SYDVKM.

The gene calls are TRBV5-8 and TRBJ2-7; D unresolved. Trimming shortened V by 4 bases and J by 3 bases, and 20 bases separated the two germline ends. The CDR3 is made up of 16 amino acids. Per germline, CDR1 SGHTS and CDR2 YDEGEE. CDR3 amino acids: CASSPDGRWANYEQYF. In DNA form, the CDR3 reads TGTGCCAGCAGCCCGGATGGTCGTTGGGCGAACTACGAGCAGTACTTC.

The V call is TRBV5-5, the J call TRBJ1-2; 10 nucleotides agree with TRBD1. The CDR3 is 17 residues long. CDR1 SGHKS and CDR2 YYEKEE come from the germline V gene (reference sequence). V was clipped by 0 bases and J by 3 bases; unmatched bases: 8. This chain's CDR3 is CASSLEIRTGGDYGYTF. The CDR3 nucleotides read TGTGCCAGCAGCTTGGAGATTAGGACAGGGGGGGACTATGGCTACACCTTC.